What follows are 8 T cell receptor beta chains derived from one specimen sequenced in a study of response to subunit inactivated influenza vaccine (dated by TCRdb to the late 2010s). Library construction relied on RT-PCR. Sequencing took place on an Illumina HiSeq 2500. TCRdb's own reprocessing of the public reads used fastp at Q25 and MiXCR and kept productive beta chains. When rows share a CDR3 protein, they turn into one entry using the most common DNA and genes. Within this sample are around 710,000 distinct CDR3 sequences, with 14% of them counted one time only. The ten largest clones capture 5.5% to 8% of the sample. The sequences come from PBMCs from blood, collected roughly 2 weeks before vaccination. The receptor set was obtained from a man aged 45-65 years who received an inactivated influenza vaccine. Donor details come from another sample of the same person, matched by shared clones.

V usage is TRBV6-2 or TRBV6-3 and J usage is TRBJ1-1; D is unresolved. This CDR3 region has 13 residues. Trimming took 2 bases from V and 3 from J, leaving 7 bases between them. The V gene's germline CDR1 is MNHEY and CDR2 SVGEGT. The DNA for the CDR3 is TGTGCCAGCAGTTACAACGGTTACACTGAAGCTTTCTTT. Amino acids: CASSYNGYTEAFF.

The sample holds a few counts of this clonotype. V and J are TRBV11-2 and TRBJ2-1; D is ambiguous. Trimming took 4 bases from V and 6 from J, leaving 22 bases between them. This CDR3 contains 17 residues. The germline V gene encodes CDR1 SGHAT and CDR2 FQNNGV. In nucleotides, the CDR3 is TGTGCCAGCAGCTCCCTTTCGATTAAACCCAGACCCAATGAGCAGTTCTTC. This sequence encodes CASSSLSIKPRPNEQFF.

This clonotype was observed a few times. The chain links TRBV7-2 to TRBJ2-3; 9 bases map to TRBD1. CDR3 length: 12 amino acids. The ends lost 5 bases at V and 9 bases at J; junction bases unmatched: 3. Germline V gene data show CDR1 as SGHTA and CDR2 as FQGNSA. The CDR3 spells CASSMGQGTQYF. DNA of the CDR3: TGTGCCAGCAGCATGGGACAGGGAACGCAGTATTTT.

This clonotype has only a few counts. The chain couples TRBV5-1 to TRBJ2-1, with 7 bases lining up with TRBD2. Germline-derived CDR1 and CDR2 are SGHRS and YFSETQ. With 0 bases clipped from V and 1 base from J, the junction kept 10 bases outside the gene matches. The CDR3 has 18 amino acids. This CDR3 reads CASSLAEFLAESYNEQFF. The CDR3 nucleotides read TGCGCCAGCAGCTTGGCCGAATTTCTAGCGGAATCCTACAATGAGCAGTTCTTC.

The chain is built from TRBV11-2 and TRBJ2-7, with D perhaps matching TRBD1 (6 bases). The V and J ends lost 4 bases and 2 bases respectively, with 15 bases between them. This CDR3 has 15 amino acids. The germline gives CDR1 SGHAT, CDR2 FQNNGV. The CDR3 nucleotides are TGTGCCAGCAGCTCATACGGGACACTAACCTACGAGCAGTACTTC. As protein: CASSSYGTLTYEQYF.

The CDR3 loop reads CSVGGQGAPQFF. For the CDR3, the DNA is TGCAGCGTTGGGGGACAGGGGGCCCCGCAGTTCTTC. The chain employs TRBV29-1 and TRBJ2-1; TRBD1 matches 12 bases. The trim removed 4 bases at V and 12 bases at J, leaving 4 bases unmatched. This CDR3 is built from 12 residues. In germline, CDR1 is SQVTM, CDR2 ANQGSEA.

This clonotype was seen only a few times. The chain has TRBV20-1 and TRBJ1-2, with TRBD1 matching over 8 bases. Germline V CDR1 and CDR2: DFQATT, SNEGSKA (reference sequence). CDR3 length equals 17 residues. The V and J ends lost 1 base and 8 bases, in that order; junction bases with no gene match: 18. The CDR3 reads CSARVGGTGRTWGGYTF. CDR3 bases: TGCAGTGCTAGAGTGGGCGGGACAGGCCGGACATGGGGCGGCTACACCTTC.

The chain joins TRBV4-3 to TRBJ2-1; a possible D gene is TRBD1 (6 bases). This CDR3 comprises 16 residues. Between the trimmed V and J ends, which lost 0 bases and 4 bases, there was a span of 13 bases. Germline V lookup: CDR1 LGHNA, CDR2 YSLEER. Written as DNA, the CDR3 is TGCGCCAGCAGCCAAGATCGGACAGCTTCATACAATGAGCAGTTCTTC. This gives the protein CASSQDRTASYNEQFF.